This T cell receptor (beta chain) was retrieved from a study of cytomegalovirus exposure and HLA in healthy donors. Whole-study findings and limits: Some public TCRs appeared in many individuals, while most sequences were rare.

The primer mix had 60 Vbeta and 13 Jbeta primers. TCRdb's table, derived via immunoSEQ multiplex PCR, lists solely in-frame clones and lacks some. The table records roughly 130,000 clones, 80% of them present only once. Concerning this clone itself: Its matching antigen is unknown.

The germline V gene has CDR1 MNHEY and CDR2 SVGAGI. V was shortened by 1 base and J by 2 bases, with 5 bases between the two germline ends. This CDR3 has 13 residues. What was sequenced was PBMCs. The source of this sequence is a man aged 30 to 39 in good health and CMV-seronegative. The chain has TRBV6-5 and TRBJ2-5, with D unclear. The CDR3 region is CASSYYRQETQYF. The CDR3 bases are TGTGCCAGCAGTTACTACAGACAAGAGACCCAGTACTTC.